This record looks at one TCR beta chain sequence and its context. What it binds is not known. The length of the CDR3 is 15 residues. The germline gives CDR1 GTSNPN, CDR2 SVGIG (reference sequence). With 0 bases removed from V and 1 base from J, the gap between germline ends came to 12 bases. This specimen comes from a study of cytomegalovirus exposure and HLA in healthy donors. The PCR made use of 60 Vbeta and 13 Jbeta primers. Measured with immunoSEQ multiplex PCR; TCRdb has only the in-frame clones, and not every one. The sample shows 200,000 to 250,000 clones, about 70% of them seen only once. General observations from the study: Per a prior analysis, the majority of TCR beta V segments were productive roughly 87% or roughly 30% of the time. In a later analysis, an Asian-associated ancestry cluster reportedly showed fewer N-insertions than the 666-donor mean. Reported findings show TCR beta sequences accurately forecast HLA-A and HLA-B alleles in most subjects. In a later analysis, several top co-occurrence clusters appeared linked to parvovirus B19, influenza, CMV and Epstein-Barr virus.

This receptor was obtained from a woman in her twenties or thirties in good health and CMV-seronegative. The sequencing sample was made of PBMCs. V and J are TRBV30 and TRBJ1-2, with D hard to call. The DNA of the CDR3 is TGTGCCTGGAGTGTACTAGGCAGAATTAACTATGGCTACACCTTC. Protein sequence: CAWSVLGRINYGYTF.